This entry is about one T cell receptor (beta chain). Original methodology: Estimation of nucleated cell counts relied on the amplification of reference gene primers. The data were produced by immunoSEQ multiplex PCR, yet TCRdb's version contains in-frame clones alone and is incomplete. That table gives V, J and clone size, and the DNA gave D and trimming. The sample holds tens of thousands of clones, roughly 82% seen once. CDR1 is LGHDT and CDR2 is YNNKEL in the germline V gene (reference sequence). This CDR3 is built from 15 residues. The ends lost 4 bases at V and 4 bases at J; junction bases unmatched: 9. The record originates from a study of blood T cell repertoires in COVID-19. Turning to the study itself: COVID-19 samples collected from the United States, Italy and Spain covered acute and convalescent phases. Sources were T cells, B-cell-depleted T cells, or PBMCs; the material itself was cDNA or gDNA.

This receptor was taken from a woman older than 75 with acute or convalescent COVID-19. The chain combines TRBV3-1 (or the pseudogene TRBV3-2) with TRBJ2-7, with 8 nucleotides matching TRBD1. Sample: peripheral blood. The CDR3 protein is CASSLGQGEGYEQYF. The CDR3 coding sequence is TGTGCCAGCAGCCTTGGACAGGGCGAAGGGTACGAGCAGTACTTC.